This is a list of T cell receptor beta chains from one sample in a study of early T cells in non-severe SARS-CoV-2 infection. TCRdb used MiXCR to reprocess the 5' RACE reads, holding one entry per CDR3 protein. Here the sample spans 70,000 to 95,000 distinct CDR3 sequences, 14% being singletons. The sample consisted of whole blood. All receptors derive from an adult who was a healthcare worker with PCR-confirmed SARS-CoV-2 infection or an uninfected control (not recorded which). CDR3s include the opening cysteine and the closing phenylalanine or tryptophan. A D gene is named only where the DNA matches it firmly. Size is omitted from some rows. Given values are once, few, many or a class for expanded clones.

>NA|TRBV7-2|TRBJ2-1|NA
TGTGCCAGCAGCTTAGTGCAGGGATTCATCAATGAGCAGTTCTTC
CASSLVQGFINEQFF
>few|TRBV28|TRBJ2-7|NA
TGTGCCACCTCCAGGGGGGTCCCGGGCGAGCAGTACTTC
CATSRGVPGEQYF
>few|TRBV29-1|TRBJ1-1|TRBD1
TGCAGCGCCTCACAGGGGATGAACACTGAAGCTTTCTTT
CSASQGMNTEAFF
>NA|TRBV12-3/TRBV12-4|TRBJ2-5|NA
TGTGCCAGCAGTTCTAATCTCCAAGAGACCCAGTACTTC
CASSSNLQETQYF
>few|TRBV20-1|TRBJ1-5|TRBD1
TGCAGTGCCGCCGGGACAGGGGCTCCTTATAGCAATCAGCCCCAGCATTTT
CSAAGTGAPYSNQPQHF
>many|TRBV3-1|TRBJ2-4|NA
TGTGCCAGCAGCCCCCCCCTTGGGAAAGATGACATTCAGTACTTC
CASSPPLGKDDIQYF
>many|TRBV4-2|TRBJ1-1|NA
TGTGCCAGCAGCCAAGCGGGGGGGGTCCGCGGGAGAGCTGAAGCTTTCTTT
CASSQAGGVRGRAEAFF
>NA|TRBV11-2|TRBJ2-1|NA
TGTGCCAGCAGCCCCCAGGGAGGAAGGGCCAATGAGCAGTTCTTC
CASSPQGGRANEQFF
>NA|TRBV12-3/TRBV12-4|TRBJ1-2|TRBD1
TGTGCCAGCAGCTTGAGGGACAGGGTGGAAGTCTATGGCTACACCTTC
CASSLRDRVEVYGYTF
>few|TRBV7-2|TRBJ2-5|TRBD2
TGTGCCAGCAGCTTCTTGACTAGCGGGGGGGCGGAGACCCAGTACTTC
CASSFLTSGGAETQYF
>few|TRBV7-6|TRBJ2-3|TRBD2
TGTGCCAGCAGCCCCGGACTAGCGGCAGATACGCAGTATTTT
CASSPGLAADTQYF
>many|TRBV6-5|TRBJ1-4|TRBD1
TGTGCCAGCAGTTACACACAGGGGAAGGGTGAAAAACTGTTTTTT
CASSYTQGKGEKLFF
>many|TRBV28|TRBJ1-2|NA
TGTGCCAGCAGTTTCGCAGGATGGGGCTACACCTTC
CASSFAGWGYTF
>many|TRBV29-1|TRBJ1-1|TRBD1
TGCAGCGTCGACACAAGGACAGGGCCTTATGAAGCTTTCTTT
CSVDTRTGPYEAFF
>few|TRBV3-1|TRBJ1-1|TRBD1
TGTGCCAGCAGCCTACCCCGACAGGGAGTGGGCACTGAAGCTTTCTTT
CASSLPRQGVGTEAFF
>few|TRBV9|TRBJ1-4|NA
TGTGCCAGCAGCGTTGGACCTGGGGAAAAACTGTTTTTT
CASSVGPGEKLFF
>NA|TRBV2|TRBJ2-7|NA
TGTGCCAGCAGTTCCGGGACCCAAAAGGTCTACGAGCAGTACTTC
CASSSGTQKVYEQYF
>few|TRBV20-1|TRBJ1-6|TRBD1
TGCAGTGCTACGCGACAGGGTTTTTCACCCCTCCACTTT
CSATRQGFSPLHF
>NA|TRBV20-1|TRBJ2-3|TRBD2
TGCAGTGCTCCCATTTCTAGCGGGAACGCAGATACGCAGTATTTT
CSAPISSGNADTQYF
>few|TRBV6-6|TRBJ2-1|TRBD2
TGTGCCAGCAGCCCTCACGAGCGGGGGGGCCGGGTCAGAGAGCAGTTCTTC
CASSPHERGGRVREQFF
>NA|TRBV6-6|TRBJ2-7|NA
TGTGCCAGCAGGGCCGACAGATATAGGGTCTACGAGCAGTACTTC
CASRADRYRVYEQYF
>many|TRBV7-6|TRBJ2-7|NA
TGTGCCAGCAGCTTAGGGAGTACTAGCTCCTACGAGCAGTACTTC
CASSLGSTSSYEQYF
>NA|TRBV4-3|TRBJ2-3|TRBD2
TGCGCCAGCAGCCAAGAGCGGGGGGCCCCAGATACGCAGTATTTT
CASSQERGAPDTQYF
>few|TRBV7-9|TRBJ1-6|TRBD1
TGTGCCAGCAGCGTCGCCGGACAGGGAAATTCACCCCTCCACTTT
CASSVAGQGNSPLHF
>NA|TRBV7-2|TRBJ2-7|NA
TGTGCCAGCAGCCCCCACAGGACTGCCTACGAGCAGTACTTC
CASSPHRTAYEQYF
>few|TRBV19|TRBJ2-1|TRBD1
TGTGCCACCTCGACGGGACAGGGTCTTGAGCAGTTCTTC
CATSTGQGLEQFF